Reported below is one TCR beta chain. This CDR3 is built from 15 residues. CDR1 and CDR2 from the germline V gene are MNHEY and SVGAGI. Trimming cost V 5 bases and J 5 bases, with 16 bases left between them. The source of the sample is a study of shared clonotypes between healthy human individuals. Study information: Donors, aged 18 to 49, were two women and a few men.

Repertoires were generated with immunoSEQ multiplex PCR, while TCRdb's copy carries only in-frame clones and drops some. The sample consists of 2 million to 2.5 million clones, around 95% of them appearing once. The study enrolled healthy HIV-negative adults without recent acute infections or vaccinations as donors. Sequenced material: naive CD4+ T cells sorted from blood. Stated subset: CD45RA+ positively selected. The genes are TRBV6-5 and TRBJ1-5; unclear D gene. The sequence came from a young man in good health. CDR3 loop: CASSSGRGTDQPQHF. The CDR3 DNA reads TGTGCCAGCAGTAGTGGGAGAGGAACGGATCAGCCCCAGCATTTT.